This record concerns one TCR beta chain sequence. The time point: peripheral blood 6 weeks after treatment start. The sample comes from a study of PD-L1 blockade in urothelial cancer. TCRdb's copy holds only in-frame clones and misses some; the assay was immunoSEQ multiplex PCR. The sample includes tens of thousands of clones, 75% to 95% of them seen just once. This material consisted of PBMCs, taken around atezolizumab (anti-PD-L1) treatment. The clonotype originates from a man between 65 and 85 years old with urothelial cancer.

For the CDR3, the DNA is TGCGCCAGCAGCTCTGGACAGGGTCGGGCTTTCTTT. Its protein product is CASSSGQGRAFF. The chain couples TRBV5-1 to TRBJ1-1; TRBD1 matches at 8 bases. Germline values: CDR1 SGHRS, CDR2 YFSETQ. Trimming removed 3 bases from V and 11 bases from J; junction bases left unmatched: 6. This CDR3 is 12 amino acids long.